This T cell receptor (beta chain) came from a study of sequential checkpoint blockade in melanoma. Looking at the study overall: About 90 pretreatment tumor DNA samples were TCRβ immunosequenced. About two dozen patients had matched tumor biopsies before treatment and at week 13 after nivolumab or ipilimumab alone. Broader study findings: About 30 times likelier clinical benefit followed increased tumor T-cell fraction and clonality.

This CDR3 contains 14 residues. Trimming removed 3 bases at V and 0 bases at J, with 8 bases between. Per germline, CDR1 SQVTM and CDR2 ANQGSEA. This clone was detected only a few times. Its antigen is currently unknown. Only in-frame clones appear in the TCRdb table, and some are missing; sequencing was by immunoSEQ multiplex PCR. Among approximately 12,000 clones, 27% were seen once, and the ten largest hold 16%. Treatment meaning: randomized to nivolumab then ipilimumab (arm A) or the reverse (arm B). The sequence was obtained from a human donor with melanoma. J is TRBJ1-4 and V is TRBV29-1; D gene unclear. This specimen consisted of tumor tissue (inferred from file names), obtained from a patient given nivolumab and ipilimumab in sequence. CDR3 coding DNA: TGCAGCGTTGAGTCCGGAGCAACTAATGAAAAACTGTTTTTT. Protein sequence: CSVESGATNEKLFF.